The entry that follows covers one T cell receptor beta chain sequence. This entry belongs to a study of blood T cell repertoires in COVID-19. Study-wide context: Spain, Italy and the United States supplied samples that represented acute and convalescent COVID-19.

Data came from immunoSEQ multiplex PCR; TCRdb stores just in-frame clones and leaves some out. Of fewer than 600,000 clones listed, roughly 90% were seen once; the top ten hold about 1.7%. The CDR3 contains 16 residues. From germline, CDR1 is MNHEY and CDR2 SMNVEV (reference sequence). Trimming pared 3 bases from V and 4 bases from J, leaving 16 bases between. The chain combines TRBV27 with TRBJ1-5, with D possibly being TRBD1 (6 bases). The source of this sequence is a woman aged 40 to 49 who had recovered from COVID-19. Sequences were obtained from PBMCs or T cells enriched from blood (not recorded which). The chain's CDR3 is CASSFGPGTPNQPQHF. The CDR3 DNA sequence: TGTGCCAGCAGTTTCGGTCCCGGGACACCTAATCAGCCCCAGCATTTT.